These 2 T cell receptor beta chains came from one sample sequenced in a study of T-cell memory formation after mild COVID-19. TCRdb reanalysed the 5' RACE reads using MiXCR and keeps one entry per CDR3 protein. Among fewer than 550,000 distinct CDR3 sequences listed, roughly 20% were seen once. Sequenced sample: PBMCs or a T cell subset sorted from them (not recorded which). Receptors were obtained from an adult woman who had mild COVID-19 (a few samples of this study predate the infection). Cell type and time point are not known.

This clonotype was detected a few times. CDR3 sequence reads: CASSSRQGSVTGELFF. The CDR3 DNA is TGCGCCAGCAGCTCGCGTCAGGGCAGCGTCACCGGGGAGCTGTTTTTT. This chain connects TRBV5-1 to TRBJ2-2; D is perhaps TRBD1 (5 bases). Germline V gene lookup returns CDR1 SGHRS and CDR2 YFSETQ. V was trimmed by 3 bases and J by 4 bases, leaving 16 bases between them. The CDR3 is 16 residues long.

CDR3 protein: CASRGTGALSTDTQYF. The CDR3 nucleotides read TGTGCCAGCAGGGGTACGGGGGCCCTTAGCACAGATACGCAGTATTTT. V is TRBV12-3 or TRBV12-4 and J is TRBJ2-3, with D tentatively TRBD1 or TRBD2 (6 bases each). V lost 6 bases, J lost 0 bases, and 16 bases lay in between. This CDR3 contains 16 residues.